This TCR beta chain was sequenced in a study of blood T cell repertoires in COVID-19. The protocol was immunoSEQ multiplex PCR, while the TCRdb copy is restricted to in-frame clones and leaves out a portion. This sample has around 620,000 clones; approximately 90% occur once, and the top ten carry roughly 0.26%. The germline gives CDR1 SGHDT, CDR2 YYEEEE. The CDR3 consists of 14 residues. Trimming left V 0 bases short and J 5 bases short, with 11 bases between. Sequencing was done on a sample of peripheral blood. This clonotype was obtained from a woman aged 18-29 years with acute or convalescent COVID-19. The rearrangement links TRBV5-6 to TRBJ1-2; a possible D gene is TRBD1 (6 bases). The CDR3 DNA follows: TGTGCCAGCAGCTTGGTCGGCCAGGGGTATGGCTACACCTTC. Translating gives CASSLVGQGYGYTF.